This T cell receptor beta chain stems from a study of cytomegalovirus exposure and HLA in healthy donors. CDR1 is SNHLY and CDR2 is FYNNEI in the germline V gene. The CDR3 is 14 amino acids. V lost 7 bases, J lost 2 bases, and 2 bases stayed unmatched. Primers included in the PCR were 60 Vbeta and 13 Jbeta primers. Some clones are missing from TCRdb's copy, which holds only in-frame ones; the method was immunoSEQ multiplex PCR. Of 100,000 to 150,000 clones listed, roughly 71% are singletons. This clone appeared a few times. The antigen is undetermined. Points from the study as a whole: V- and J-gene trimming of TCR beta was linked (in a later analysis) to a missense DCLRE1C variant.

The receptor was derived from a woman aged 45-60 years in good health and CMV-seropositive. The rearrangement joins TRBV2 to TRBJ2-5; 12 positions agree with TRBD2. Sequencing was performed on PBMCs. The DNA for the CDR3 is TGTGCCAGCACCCTAGCGGGGGGGCAAGAGACCCAGTACTTC. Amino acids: CASTLAGGQETQYF.